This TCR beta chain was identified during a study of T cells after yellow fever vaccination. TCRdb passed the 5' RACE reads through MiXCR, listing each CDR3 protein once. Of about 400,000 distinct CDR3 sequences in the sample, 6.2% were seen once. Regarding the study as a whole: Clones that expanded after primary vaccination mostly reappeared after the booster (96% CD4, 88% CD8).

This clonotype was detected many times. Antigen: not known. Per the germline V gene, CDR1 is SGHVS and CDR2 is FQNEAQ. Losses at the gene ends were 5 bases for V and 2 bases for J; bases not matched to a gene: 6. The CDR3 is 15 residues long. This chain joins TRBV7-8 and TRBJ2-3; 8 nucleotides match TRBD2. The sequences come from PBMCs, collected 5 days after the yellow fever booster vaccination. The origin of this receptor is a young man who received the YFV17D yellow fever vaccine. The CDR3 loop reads CASSPRLASTDTQYF. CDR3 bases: TGTGCCAGCAGCCCGCGACTAGCGTCCACAGATACGCAGTATTTT.